The present T cell receptor beta chain was sequenced within a study of shared clonotypes between healthy human individuals. Turning to the study itself: Three plates were used per donor for CD4 naive, three for CD4 memory, two for CD8 naive and one for CD8 memory.

CD45RO negativity and positive selection for CCR7 defined naive CD8 cells, a population that excluded terminally differentiated effector memory CD45RA+ cells. Only in-frame clones appear in the TCRdb table, and some are missing; sequencing was by immunoSEQ multiplex PCR. This sample has more than 2 million clones, with around 96% found just once. Germline V gene lookup returns CDR1 SNHLY and CDR2 FYNNEI. The V end lost 3 bases, the J end lost 3 bases, and 9 bases lay between the germline ends. CDR3 length: 14 amino acids. The clonotype originates from a man between 18 and 35 years old in good health. The sequencing sample was made of naive CD8+ T cells sorted from blood. This sequence joins TRBV2 and TRBJ2-1; D is uncertain. CDR3 sequence: CASSDMGYYNEQFF. The CDR3 DNA is TGTGCCAGCAGTGATATGGGATACTACAATGAGCAGTTCTTC.